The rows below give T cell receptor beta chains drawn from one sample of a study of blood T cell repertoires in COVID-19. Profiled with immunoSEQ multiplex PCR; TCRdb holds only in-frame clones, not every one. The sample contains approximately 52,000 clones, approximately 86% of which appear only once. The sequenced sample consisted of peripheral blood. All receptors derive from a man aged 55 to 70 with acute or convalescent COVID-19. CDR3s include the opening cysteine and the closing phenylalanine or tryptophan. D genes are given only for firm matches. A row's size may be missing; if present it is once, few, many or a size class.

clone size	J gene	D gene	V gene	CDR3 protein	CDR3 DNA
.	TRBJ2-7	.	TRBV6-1	CASSESGANPYEQYF	TGTGCCAGCAGTGAAAGTGGGGCTAACCCCTACGAGCAGTACTTC
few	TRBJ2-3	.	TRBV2	CASRRGSTDTQYF	TGTGCCAGCAGAAGGGGGAGCACAGATACGCAGTATTTT
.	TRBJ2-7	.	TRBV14	CASSQGVTPYEQYF	TGTGCCAGCAGCCAAGGCGTAACCCCCTACGAGCAGTACTTC
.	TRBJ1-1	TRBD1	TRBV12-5	CASGQQGFTEAFF	TGTGCTAGTGGTCAACAGGGGTTCACTGAAGCTTTCTTT
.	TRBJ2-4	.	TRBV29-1	CSVVPGESQNIQYF	TGCAGCGTTGTGCCGGGGGAATCCCAAAACATTCAGTACTTC
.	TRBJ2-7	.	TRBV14	CASSLTGRQYF	TGTGCCAGCAGCTTGACGGGGAGGCAGTACTTC
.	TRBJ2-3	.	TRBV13	CASSPRLGTDTQYF	TGTGCCAGCAGCCCCAGACTTGGCACAGATACGCAGTATTTT
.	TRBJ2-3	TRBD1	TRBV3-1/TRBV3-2	CASSQRKTGLSTDTQYF	TGTGCCAGCAGCCAACGGAAGACAGGGCTTAGCACAGATACGCAGTATTTT
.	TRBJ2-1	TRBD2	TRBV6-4	CASSEWASGYNEQFF	TGTGCCAGCAGTGAGTGGGCTAGCGGATACAATGAGCAGTTCTTC
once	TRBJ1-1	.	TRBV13	CASSPSYREAFF	TGTGCCAGCAGCCCGTCCTACCGTGAAGCTTTCTTT
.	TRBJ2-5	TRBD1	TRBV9	CASSAGTVQETQYF	TGTGCCAGCAGCGCCGGGACAGTCCAAGAGACCCAGTACTTC
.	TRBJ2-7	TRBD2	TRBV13	CASSLGGTSGSFRQYF	TGTGCCAGCAGCTTGGGTGGGACTAGCGGGAGTTTTAGGCAGTACTTC
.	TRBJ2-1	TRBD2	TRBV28	CASSLAGLADYNEQFF	TGTGCCAGCAGTTTGGCTGGACTAGCGGACTACAATGAGCAGTTCTTC
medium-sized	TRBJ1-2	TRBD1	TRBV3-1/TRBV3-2	CASCHSGTGLPNYGYTF	TGTGCCAGCTGCCACTCCGGGACAGGGCTTCCTAACTATGGCTACACCTTC
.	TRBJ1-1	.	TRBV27	CASSFRAGKAFF	TGTGCCAGCAGTTTTAGGGCGGGGAAAGCTTTCTTT
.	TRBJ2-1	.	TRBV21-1	CASSAMAVLGFFTYNEQFF	TGTGCCAGCAGCGCGATGGCAGTACTAGGATTCTTCACGTACAATGAGCAGTTCTTC
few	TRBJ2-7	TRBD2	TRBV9	CASSVDFRGLGASEQYF	TGTGCCAGCAGCGTAGATTTTCGGGGACTAGGGGCCTCTGAGCAGTACTTC
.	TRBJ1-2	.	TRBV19	CASSMGLGTTDGYTF	TGTGCCAGTAGTATGGGGCTCGGTACCACCGATGGCTACACCTTC
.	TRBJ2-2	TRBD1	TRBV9	CASSGPRDRNTGELFF	TGTGCCAGCAGCGGCCCCCGGGACAGGAACACCGGGGAGCTGTTTTTT
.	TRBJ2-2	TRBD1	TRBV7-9	CASSPGQVPGELFF	TGTGCCAGCAGCCCTGGACAGGTCCCCGGGGAGCTGTTTTTT
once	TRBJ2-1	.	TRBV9	CASSVVGSPYNEQFF	TGTGCCAGCAGCGTAGTAGGTAGCCCATACAATGAGCAGTTCTTC
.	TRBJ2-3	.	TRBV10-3	CAISGGRPGTDTQYF	TGTGCCATCAGTGGGGGCAGGCCAGGCACAGATACGCAGTATTTT
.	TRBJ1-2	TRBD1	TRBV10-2	CASSEATGTGHYGYTF	TGCGCCAGCAGTGAGGCCACCGGGACAGGGCACTATGGCTACACCTTC
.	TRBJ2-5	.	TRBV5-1	CASSPNAHRQETQYF	TGCGCCAGCAGCCCGAATGCGCATCGTCAAGAGACCCAGTACTTC
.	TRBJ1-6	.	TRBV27	CASSLSGVMGSPLHF	TGTGCCAGCAGTTTATCGGGCGTGATGGGTTCACCCCTCCACTTT
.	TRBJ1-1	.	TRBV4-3	CASSQDRAAGRNTEAFF	TGCGCCAGCAGCCAAGATCGGGCGGCCGGGAGGAACACTGAAGCTTTCTTT
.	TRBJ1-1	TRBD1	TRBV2	CASSDNRGRNTEAFF	TGTGCCAGCAGTGATAACAGGGGCAGGAACACTGAAGCTTTCTTT
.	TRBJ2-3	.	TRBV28	CASGRFMGGTDTQYF	TGTGCCAGCGGGAGATTTATGGGTGGCACAGATACGCAGTATTTT